The rows below give T cell receptor beta chains drawn from one sample of a study of CD8 T cells in Susac syndrome. TCRdb re-analysed the immunoSEQ multiplex PCR reads in MiXCR, keeping a single row per CDR3 protein. The sample records 250,000 to 300,000 distinct CDR3 sequences, about 82% being singletons. The sequenced material came from CD8+ T cells from PBMCs. The receptors were gathered from a human donor with multiple sclerosis. Both conserved end residues are part of each CDR3. Each record gives: D gene, V gene, J gene, clone size, CDR3 DNA, CDR3 protein. A D gene is named only where the DNA matches it firmly. The size of a clone is reported for some rows only, either as once, few or many, or as a class for expanded clones.

TRBD2	TRBV27	TRBJ2-3	NA	TGTGCCAGCAGTTTCCTCCTAGCGGGGGGATCCACAGATACGCAGTATTTT	CASSFLLAGGSTDTQYF
TRBD1	TRBV7-6	TRBJ2-7	NA	TGTGCCAGCAGTCAAGCCCCGGGACAGGGATACGAGCAGTACTTC	CASSQAPGQGYEQYF
NA	TRBV6-5	TRBJ1-1	NA	TGTGCCAGCAGTTACCTCGGGGCCACTGAAGCTTTCTTT	CASSYLGATEAFF
TRBD2	TRBV7-6	TRBJ2-1	once	TGTGCCAGCAGCTCCGCGAGGACTAGCGGGAACAATGAGCAGTTCTTC	CASSSARTSGNNEQFF
TRBD1	TRBV10-3	TRBJ2-7	NA	TGTGCCTCTGACCCCATGGGGACAGTTGCATCCTACGAGCAGTACTTC	CASDPMGTVASYEQYF
NA	TRBV24-1	TRBJ2-2	NA	TGTGCCACCAACGGGCTAGGGACCGGGGAGCTGTTTTTT	CATNGLGTGELFF
TRBD1	TRBV12-3/TRBV12-4	TRBJ2-7	once	TGTGCCAGCAGTTGGACAGGGGGCTTCTACGAGCAGTACTTC	CASSWTGGFYEQYF
TRBD1	TRBV29-1	TRBJ2-7	NA	TGCAGCGTGCCCGGGACAGGGGCGGCCTACGAGCAGTACTTC	CSVPGTGAAYEQYF
NA	TRBV6-2/TRBV6-3	TRBJ2-3	once	TGTGCCAGCACCAACGTCGCGGTAGGGACTTTTCCCACAGATACGCAGTATTTT	CASTNVAVGTFPTDTQYF
NA	TRBV5-6	TRBJ2-3	once	TGCGCCAGCAGCTTGTCTACGGGCCTTATGGGCACAGATACGCAGTATTTT	CASSLSTGLMGTDTQYF
NA	TRBV6-5	TRBJ2-6	NA	TGTGCCAGCAGTTCCTGGGGGGACTCTGGGGCCAACGTCCTGACTTTC	CASSSWGDSGANVLTF
NA	TRBV27	TRBJ2-5	NA	TGTGCCAGCAGTTTAACGGGACGGAACGAAGAGACCCAGTACTTC	CASSLTGRNEETQYF
NA	TRBV27	TRBJ1-2	NA	TGTGCCAGCAGTTTATCCCCGACAGTAGGTGGCTACACCTTC	CASSLSPTVGGYTF
TRBD1	TRBV30	TRBJ2-7	NA	TGTGCCTGGAGTTCGGGACAGTCCTACGAGCAGTACTTC	CAWSSGQSYEQYF
NA	TRBV11-2	TRBJ1-2	NA	TGTGCCAGCAGCAAAGGGGAGGTGACCTTCTATGGCTACACCTTC	CASSKGEVTFYGYTF
NA	TRBV27	TRBJ1-5	once	TGTGCCAGCAGTTTGGGGGAGTCCCAGCCCCAGCATTTT	CASSLGESQPQHF
TRBD1	TRBV19	TRBJ1-2	NA	TGTGCCAGTAGTGTCCAGGGGGCGAATGGCTACACCTTC	CASSVQGANGYTF
TRBD1	TRBV7-9	TRBJ2-7	NA	TGTGCCAGCAGCTTAGGACAGGGGGTGAACGAGCAGTACTTC	CASSLGQGVNEQYF
TRBD1	TRBV25-1	TRBJ1-2	few	TGTGCCGCGAAGGGGGCCGGCGATGGCTACACCTTC	CAAKGAGDGYTF
NA	TRBV28	TRBJ1-1	NA	TGTGCCAGCAAACTGACTGGACAGCCTGAAGCTTTCTTT	CASKLTGQPEAFF
NA	TRBV9	TRBJ2-1	NA	TGTGCCAGCAGCGGGGGGCGTAGTGGTAGGAATGAGCAGTTCTTC	CASSGGRSGRNEQFF
TRBD2	TRBV7-8	TRBJ2-2	NA	TGTGCCAGCAGCTTAGGGGTGGCGCGGGAGGATTTTGCCGGGGAGCTGTTTTTT	CASSLGVAREDFAGELFF
NA	TRBV25-1	TRBJ1-2	NA	TGTGCCAGCAGTCAGGGGAGCTACACCTTC	CASSQGSYTF
NA	TRBV29-1	TRBJ2-3	NA	TGCAGCGTTGACGGGCTCAATCCCCCAGATACGCAGTATTTT	CSVDGLNPPDTQYF
TRBD2	TRBV10-3	TRBJ2-3	NA	TGTGCCATCAGGAGGACTAGCGGGGGTACAGATACGCAGTATTTT	CAIRRTSGGTDTQYF
NA	TRBV9	TRBJ1-2	NA	TGTGCCAGCAGCGACGGCCGGAGCTATGGCTACACCTTC	CASSDGRSYGYTF
TRBD1	TRBV7-9	TRBJ1-5	NA	TGTGCCAGCTCGGGACAGGGGGGCAATCAGCCCCAGCATTTT	CASSGQGGNQPQHF
TRBD1	TRBV5-5	TRBJ2-5	NA	TGTGCCAGCAGCTTGGACGGGACAGGGGAAGAGACCCAGTACTTC	CASSLDGTGEETQYF
TRBD1	TRBV5-1	TRBJ1-1	NA	TGCGCCAGCAGCTTGCCCGACAGGGAGGGTTTCACTGAAGCTTTCTTT	CASSLPDREGFTEAFF
NA	TRBV27	TRBJ2-7	NA	TGTGCCAGCAGCTACCAGGGAGCCGACTACGAGCAGTACTTC	CASSYQGADYEQYF
NA	TRBV13	TRBJ2-7	once	TGTGCCAGCAGCTTAGGCCACTCCGGGACCGCTAATAACTACGAGCAGTACTTC	CASSLGHSGTANNYEQYF
TRBD2	TRBV14	TRBJ2-1	NA	TGTGCCAGCAGCCAGGCGCTAGCGGGGAGAACCTACAATGAGCAGTTCTTC	CASSQALAGRTYNEQFF
TRBD1	TRBV20-1	TRBJ2-7	NA	TGCAGTGCTAGAGGTTTTCCCTCCGGGACAGGGACCTACGAGCAGTACTTC	CSARGFPSGTGTYEQYF
NA	TRBV19	TRBJ2-1	NA	TGTGCCACCAGTGTAGGGCCCGTTAACAATGAGCAGTTCTTC	CATSVGPVNNEQFF
NA	TRBV12-3/TRBV12-4	TRBJ2-1	NA	TGTGCCAGCAGTTCCCTCAGTATCATACGGTTCTTC	CASSSLSIIRFF
TRBD2	TRBV6-2/TRBV6-3	TRBJ2-3	NA	TGTGCCAGCAGGACAGCGAGGGAGGGTAGTACAGATACGCAGTATTTT	CASRTAREGSTDTQYF
TRBD2	TRBV6-6	TRBJ2-7	NA	TGTGCCAGCTCTAAGGGGACTAGCGACGCCTACGAGCAGTACTTC	CASSKGTSDAYEQYF